This TCR beta chain is from a study of cytomegalovirus exposure and HLA in healthy donors. Trimming at V came to 0 bases and at J to 4 bases, leaving 1 base not matched to a gene. In germline, CDR1 is GTSNPN, CDR2 SVGIG (reference sequence). CDR3 length: 14 amino acids. 13 Jbeta primers and 60 Vbeta primers were used for the PCR. The table came from immunoSEQ multiplex PCR; TCRdb's copy has only in-frame clones and leaves some out. The table has around 120,000 clones, about three quarters seen once. The chain is built from TRBV30 and TRBJ1-4; 8 bases agree with TRBD1. The sample taken for sequencing was PBMCs. This receptor was taken from a woman in her thirties or forties in good health and CMV-seropositive. The CDR3 here is CAWSVQGVNEKLFF. The CDR3 bases are TGTGCCTGGAGTGTACAGGGGGTTAATGAAAAACTGTTTTTT.